This record looks at one TCR beta chain sequence and its context. Authors' processing steps: How many nucleated cells were present was estimated from reference gene primer amplification. This table comes from immunoSEQ multiplex PCR, and its TCRdb copy is limited to in-frame clones, with some not included. V, J and clone size reflect that table, while D and trimming were determined from the DNA. The sample shows roughly 100,000 clones, about 90% of them seen only once. This record comes from a study of blood T cell repertoires in COVID-19. On the study more broadly: Both acute and convalescent COVID-19 samples were obtained from the United States, Italy and Spain. Sample material is recorded as cDNA or gDNA derived from T cells, B-cell-depleted T cells, or PBMCs.

Deletions cut 4 bases from V and 5 bases from J, with 14 bases between. The CDR3 has 14 residues. The germline gives CDR1 MNHEY, CDR2 SMNVEV (reference sequence). The receptor was derived from a human donor in a cohort sampled during active COVID-19. Sequences were obtained from peripheral blood. The chain employs TRBV27 and TRBJ2-5; tentative D call: TRBD2 (6 bases). The CDR3 nucleotides read TGTGCCAGCAGTTCAGAGGCGAGCGGGGAGACCCAGTACTTC. Amino acids: CASSSEASGETQYF.